This TCR beta chain was retrieved from a study of shared clonotypes between healthy human individuals (dated by TCRdb to 2018 to 2021). Broadly, across the study: The cohort included three men and a couple of women between 18 and 49 years of age. Per donor, three plates each were used for CD4 naive and CD4 memory, two for CD8 naive, and one for CD8 memory. Blood TCR repertoires of roughly 5 healthy adults were deeply sequenced to estimate repertoire size and the extent of clonotype sharing between individuals. To increase sequencing depth and limit assay-specific biases, different laboratories used diverse techniques to prepare libraries and sequence TCR repertoires. Leukapheresis yielded between about 0.9 and 9 billion PBMCs per donor. Findings and caveats that apply to the study as a whole: Compared with non-shared clonotypes, clonotypes shared by all four sorted-subset donors had higher generation probabilities. Based on pairwise subsampling, the degree of clonotype sharing among donors was expected to be affected by sequencing depth. The small number of donors limited the genetic and exposure-history diversity represented. Sampling was restricted to blood, and TCR repertoires in tissue are likely to differ from TCR repertoires in blood. Incomplete sequencing was indicated by rarefaction of sorted-subset datasets, despite the large sequencing depth. Sharing across several donors was observed for approximately 5% of naive CD4, about 3.2% of naive CD8, 2.3% of memory CD4, and roughly 0.43% of memory CD8 clonotypes. Larger estimated clonotype richness was generally found for naive subsets than for memory subsets.

A note on this clone: The antigen this receptor binds is unknown. Base qualities are missing; no much larger clone stands one base away.

V loses 4 bases, J loses 5 bases, and the germline ends lie 3 bases apart. CDR1 and CDR2 are drawn from the germline V gene: KGHSH, LQKENI. From its cysteine to its phenylalanine, the CDR3 spans 11 amino acids. Only the CDR3 part of the read is kept: 33 bases, read in frame from the first base. CD8 naive samples were obtained by positive selection for CCR7 among CD45RO-negative cells, yielding a CD45RA+CCR7+ population from which TemRA cells were excluded. Donors were healthy HIV-negative adults with no recently reported acute infections or vaccinations. All donors were Caucasian adults living in Nashville, Tennessee, USA. Blood was obtained by leukapheresis, after which PBMCs were separated by Ficoll-Histopaque density gradient centrifugation and cryopreserved in liquid nitrogen vapor phase. Analytical flow cytometry was used to check the purity and quantity of every magnetically sorted T cell population. Genomic DNA was isolated from every sorted fraction and measured by UV absorbance on a Nanodrop 2000c.

Using the deep immunoSEQ assay, TCR CDR3 regions were amplified from genomic DNA by multiplex PCR. For each cell subset, the extracted genomic DNA was distributed evenly across all wells of several immunoSEQ 96-well plates, and each plate served as one replicate. Each replicate PCR for sorted subsets received approximately 200 ng genomic DNA, equal to about 30,000 T cell genomes. Purified libraries were measured with a Qubit 3.0 fluorometer, size-checked on a Bioanalyzer 2100, and measured again with the KAPA Library Quantification kit. Every immunoSEQ 96-well plate was sequenced on a separate single-read 150-cycle Illumina NextSeq 550 flow cell. As for how the authors treated the data: The immunoSEQ output contained only junctional sequences without quality scores, so filtering could not match that applied to full-length reads. To assign V/J genes and CDR3, sequences were annotated against IMGT germline references using PyIR, a Python wrapper for IgBLAST v1.9. Reads were removed for weak V/J assignments (E-value above 1e-6), missing CDR3, stop codons, out-of-frame junctions, or ambiguous translated residues. V3J clonotypes were defined as sequences sharing an identical inferred V gene, J gene, and CDR3 amino acid sequence. Percentage overlap between repertoires was calculated by dividing the number of shared unique clonotypes by the size of the smaller repertoire. Three approaches were used to assess repertoire richness: RTK rarefaction, the Chao1 estimator, and Recon v2.1 estimates of unobserved clonotypes. For all TCRbeta clonotypes obtained by the gDNA method from four donors, generation probabilities were computed with OLGA. TCRdb stores this immuneACCESS table with in-frame sequences only. Part of the clones is absent; in the studies checked, under half of the shortfall reflects unresolved V genes, and no reason is known for the rest. D and trimming were read from the DNA, whereas the V and J calls and clone size are those reported in that table. For this sample there are about 590,000 clones; just under 97% appear just once. The ten biggest clones cover about 0.11% of the sample.

The chain employs TRBV18 and TRBJ2-1; no D gene can be assigned with confidence. The TCR sequence derives from a woman aged 30 to 39 in good health. Material for sequencing was naive CD8+ T cells sorted from blood. This sample's cell subset or site label indicates: CD45RA+CCR7+. The encoded CDR3 is CASSRDNEQFF. The DNA sequence is as follows: TGTGCCAGCTCACGAGACAATGAGCAGTTCTTC. Extended through the reference TRBV18 and TRBJ2-1 proteins, this CDR3 yields the full variable domain: NAGVMQNPRHLVRRRGQEARLRCSPMKGHSHVYWYRQLPEEGLKFMVYLQKENIIDESGMPKERFSAEFPKEGPSILRIQQVVRGDSAAYFCASSRDNEQFFGPGTRLTVL.